A selection of T cell receptor beta chains follows, all from one sample in a study of neurological immune-mediated disorders. TCRdb fed the 5' RACE reads into MiXCR, producing one record per CDR3 protein. The sample has about 45,000 distinct CDR3 sequences; roughly 14% are singletons. Material for sequencing was PBMCs. Receptors originate from a man between 25 and 39 years old in good health. Each CDR3 is given with its conserved first and last residue. D genes are given only for firm matches. For some rows the clone size is stated as once, few or many, or as a class when expanded; others skip it.

V gene	J gene	D gene	clone size	CDR3 DNA	CDR3 protein
TRBV20-1	TRBJ2-7	TRBD2	-	TGCAGTGCTAGAGATGGGACTAGCGGGACCCTCTACGAGCAGTACTTC	CSARDGTSGTLYEQYF
TRBV7-2	TRBJ1-4	-	many	TGTGCCAGCAGCTTACCGACAACTAATGAAAAACTGTTTTTT	CASSLPTTNEKLFF
TRBV5-1	TRBJ2-5	TRBD1	-	TGCGCCAGCAGTCCTTGGACAGGAGCAAATACCCAGTACTTC	CASSPWTGANTQYF
TRBV5-1	TRBJ2-4	TRBD1	many	TGCGCCAGCAGCTCGGGACAGGGAACGGACATTCAGTACTTC	CASSSGQGTDIQYF
TRBV20-1	TRBJ2-4	-	-	TGCAGGGGAGTGGGGGGGGCTAAGGACATTCAGTACTTC	CRGVGGAKDIQYF
TRBV15	TRBJ2-1	-	-	TGTGTCATCAGCAGAGTTTTTGGGCCTAGCGTGTACAATGAGCAGTTCTTC	CVISRVFGPSVYNEQFF
TRBV5-1	TRBJ1-5	TRBD1	many	TGCGCCAGCAGCTTGGCTACAGGGGATAGCAATCAGCCCCAGCATTTT	CASSLATGDSNQPQHF
TRBV5-1	TRBJ2-3	-	many	TGCGCCAGCAGGCCAACAGCAGATACGCAGTATTTT	CASRPTADTQYF
TRBV7-2	TRBJ1-5	-	many	TGTGCCAGCAGCTTAGCGTGGAAGCAGCCCCAGCATTTT	CASSLAWKQPQHF
TRBV7-3	TRBJ2-2	-	many	TGTGCCAGCAGCTTAAACATGGGGACCGGGGAGCTGTTTTTT	CASSLNMGTGELFF
TRBV27	TRBJ1-1	-	-	TGTGCCAGCAGCTACGCAGGACCGACATCGAAGACTGAAGCTTTCTTT	CASSYAGPTSKTEAFF
TRBV28	TRBJ2-7	-	many	TGTGCCAGCAGTTTAAGTTCGGGACTTCAGTACTTC	CASSLSSGLQYF
TRBV20-1	TRBJ2-1	TRBD1	few	TGCAGTGCTCAAGGGTTCCAGGGGGAAAAGTCCTACAATGAGCAGTTCTTC	CSAQGFQGEKSYNEQFF
TRBV12-3/TRBV12-4	TRBJ2-7	-	many	TGTGCCAGCAGTTTGGGGCAGGCCATCTCCTACGAGCAGTACTTC	CASSLGQAISYEQYF
TRBV20-1	TRBJ2-7	TRBD2	-	TGCAGTGCTAGATGGCGGGAGGCCACCTACGAGCAGTACTTC	CSARWREATYEQYF
TRBV5-5	TRBJ1-6	-	many	TGTGCCAGCAGCTTGGCTGAGGCGGCATGGGGTTCACCCCTCCACTTT	CASSLAEAAWGSPLHF
TRBV20-1	TRBJ2-1	TRBD2	many	TGCAGTGCTCGGGGACTAGCGGGAGGTGATGAGCAGTTCTTC	CSARGLAGGDEQFF
TRBV5-6	TRBJ2-2	TRBD2	many	TGTGCCAGCAGCCTGAAGGGGCTAGCGGGTGCCCGGAGGACCGGGGAGCTGTTTTTT	CASSLKGLAGARRTGELFF
TRBV7-6	TRBJ2-7	-	many	TGTGCCAGCAGCTTGGGGTCTCAGGTCGACGAGCAGTACTTC	CASSLGSQVDEQYF
TRBV3-1	TRBJ2-3	TRBD2	many	TGTGCCAGCAGCCTCCGGACTAGCGGGAGTCGTCATACGCAGTATTTT	CASSLRTSGSRHTQYF
TRBV30	TRBJ1-1	-	many	TGTGCCTGGAGTCCAGGGTGGGGGGACACTGAAGCTTTCTTT	CAWSPGWGDTEAFF
TRBV20-1	TRBJ2-7	TRBD2	many	TGCAGTGCTAGAGGGGACGGTACCAGACTAGCGGGCTACGAGCAGTACTTC	CSARGDGTRLAGYEQYF
TRBV20-1	TRBJ1-1	-	many	TGCAGTGCTCCCGTGAACACTGAAGCTTTCTTT	CSAPVNTEAFF